The rows below give T cell receptor beta chains drawn from one sample of a study of blood T cell repertoires in COVID-19. Sequencing used immunoSEQ multiplex PCR; TCRdb keeps in-frame clones, though not all of them. This sample carries 140,000 to 150,000 clones, approximately 79% of them seen once, and the ten largest clones take 8.6%. The sample was peripheral blood. The receptors shown here come from a middle-aged man with active or convalescent COVID-19. The CDR3 runs from the conserved cysteine through the conserved F or W. Each record gives: D gene, clone size, J gene, V gene, CDR3 DNA, CDR3 protein. D genes are given only for firm matches. Expanded clones are given a class, and other clones once, few, many or no size at all.

>TRBD2|many|TRBJ2-7|TRBV27
TGTGCCAGCAGTTCTGGAGCGGGAGGACCCTACGAGCAGTACTTC
CASSSGAGGPYEQYF
>-|once|TRBJ1-2|TRBV7-3
TGTGCCAGCAGCTTAACTACAACGAACTATGGCTACACCTTC
CASSLTTTNYGYTF
>TRBD1|-|TRBJ1-1|TRBV20-1
TGCAGTGCAAGTGGACAGGGGGCTCGTCAAGCTTTCTTT
CSASGQGARQAFF
>TRBD1|-|TRBJ2-5|TRBV19
TGTGCCAGTAGCCCTCAGGGGGCCGTGGAGACCCAGTACTTC
CASSPQGAVETQYF
>TRBD1|-|TRBJ1-1|TRBV7-9
TGTGCCGGTAGGACAGGGGTCCAATCGAACACTGAAGCTTTCTTT
CAGRTGVQSNTEAFF
>TRBD1|-|TRBJ2-5|TRBV19
TGTGCCAGTAGGGGAATCGGGACAGGGGCCTTCCAGTACTTC
CASRGIGTGAFQYF
>-|-|TRBJ1-2|TRBV28
TGTGCCAGCAGTTCGGGAAACTATGGCTACACCTTC
CASSSGNYGYTF
>-|-|TRBJ1-5|TRBV2
TGTGCCAGCAGTGTATGGGGGCGAAGTCAGCCCCAGCATTTT
CASSVWGRSQPQHF
>-|-|TRBJ1-5|TRBV9
TGTGCCAGCAGCGTAGGGGGGGGGAATCAGCCCCAGCATTTT
CASSVGGGNQPQHF
>-|-|TRBJ2-1|TRBV5-1
TGCGCCAGCAGCTCCAACGGGGGGCGGCTCAATGAGCAGTTCTTC
CASSSNGGRLNEQFF
>TRBD2|-|TRBJ2-5|TRBV7-8
TGTGCCAGCAGCTTAGGAGCGGGAGTAGAGACCCAGTACTTC
CASSLGAGVETQYF
>-|-|TRBJ1-2|TRBV27
TGTGCCAGCAGTTTCGGGGGTGGGGACTATGGCTACACCTTC
CASSFGGGDYGYTF
>-|-|TRBJ1-5|TRBV25-1
TGTGCCAGCAGTGACAGGGTTGATCAGCCCCAGCATTTT
CASSDRVDQPQHF
>-|-|TRBJ1-1|TRBV29-1
TGCAGCGTAACTAGGAACACTGAAGCTTTCTTT
CSVTRNTEAFF
>TRBD1|-|TRBJ1-5|TRBV23-1
TGCGCCAGCAGTCAATCTTCGTGGACAGGGGGCGCCCCCAATCAGCCCCAGCATTTT
CASSQSSWTGGAPNQPQHF
>TRBD1|-|TRBJ2-7|TRBV5-1
TGCGCCAGCAGCTTGGAAGGGACAGGGGCCTACGAGCAGTACTTC
CASSLEGTGAYEQYF
>TRBD1|-|TRBJ2-7|TRBV14
TGTGCCAGCAGCCAAGAAGGGGGCTACGGCTACGAGCAGTACTTC
CASSQEGGYGYEQYF
>-|-|TRBJ1-3|TRBV18
TGTGCCAGCTCACCGTTAAGCGAAGACACCATATATTTT
CASSPLSEDTIYF
>TRBD1|-|TRBJ1-5|TRBV7-8
TGTGCCAGCAGCTTAAGACAGGGTCAGCCCCAGCATTTT
CASSLRQGQPQHF
>TRBD1|-|TRBJ2-1|TRBV27
TGTGCCAGCAGTCCCGGGACAGGGGCCTACAATGAGCAGTTCTTC
CASSPGTGAYNEQFF
>TRBD1|-|TRBJ1-6|TRBV27
TGTGCCAGCAGTGTTAGCCGGACAGGTTCACCCCTCCACTTT
CASSVSRTGSPLHF
>TRBD2|-|TRBJ2-1|TRBV2
TGTGCCAGCAGTGGTTTAGCGGGTGCTTACAATGAGCAGTTCTTC
CASSGLAGAYNEQFF
>-|-|TRBJ1-2|TRBV19
TGTGCCAGTACTCCCTCTCGGGGGAACTATGGCTACACCTTC
CASTPSRGNYGYTF
>TRBD2|-|TRBJ2-3|TRBV7-2
TGTGCCAGCAGCTTACTAGCGGGAGTCGGGGATACGCAGTATTTT
CASSLLAGVGDTQYF
>-|few|TRBJ1-6|TRBV5-4
TGTGCCAGCAGCCGCGACCAGGATTCACCCCTCCACTTT
CASSRDQDSPLHF
>TRBD1|-|TRBJ1-2|TRBV5-1
TGCGCCAGCAGCTTAGGGGGACAGGGAGGCTATGGCTACACCTTC
CASSLGGQGGYGYTF
>-|-|TRBJ2-7|TRBV11-1
TGTGCCAGCAGCTCTAGCGACCGATCCTACGAGCAGTACTTC
CASSSSDRSYEQYF
>TRBD1|-|TRBJ1-1|TRBV27
TGTGCCAGCAGTTTGGGTATCGGACAGGGGGTAGTACGGGACACTGAAGCTTTCTTT
CASSLGIGQGVVRDTEAFF
>TRBD1|-|TRBJ1-6|TRBV6-4
TGTGCCAGCCGGGACAGCTATAATTCACCCCTCCACTTT
CASRDSYNSPLHF
>TRBD2|-|TRBJ2-4|TRBV29-1
TGCAGCGTTCGGGGCAGTAGCGGGGAAGAGGACCCGAACATTCAGTACTTC
CSVRGSSGEEDPNIQYF
>TRBD1|many|TRBJ1-3|TRBV6-5
TGTGCCAGCAGCCACAGGGGCGCCTCTGGAAACACCATATATTTT
CASSHRGASGNTIYF
>TRBD2|-|TRBJ2-3|TRBV5-4
TGTGCCAGCAGCTTCAAGACTAGCGGGAGCTTCCCGGGCACAGATACGCAGTATTTT
CASSFKTSGSFPGTDTQYF
>TRBD1|-|TRBJ1-2|TRBV18
TGTGCCACCCTCACGGACAGGGCGTACGGCTACACCTTC
CATLTDRAYGYTF
>-|-|TRBJ2-1|TRBV5-4
TGTGCCAGCAGCTTGTCCAGCGGCTCCTACAATGAGCAGTTCTTC
CASSLSSGSYNEQFF
>-|-|TRBJ1-5|TRBV2
TGTGCCAGCAGTGCCGGGGACACCACAAGCCAGCCCCAGCATTTT
CASSAGDTTSQPQHF
>TRBD1|few|TRBJ2-7|TRBV6-2/TRBV6-3
TGTGCCAGCAGTTACCAGGACAGGGGGCCATACGAGCAGTACTTC
CASSYQDRGPYEQYF
>TRBD1|few|TRBJ1-2|TRBV4-1
TGCGCCAGCAGCCAAGTTAACAGGGGCGGCTATGGCTACACCTTC
CASSQVNRGGYGYTF
>TRBD1|-|TRBJ2-7|TRBV28
TGTGCCAGCAAACCGGGACAGGGGACTTACGAGCAGTACTTC
CASKPGQGTYEQYF
>-|-|TRBJ1-5|TRBV28
TGTGCCAGCAGTTTCGGTCAGCCCCAGCATTTT
CASSFGQPQHF
>-|-|TRBJ2-3|TRBV19
TGTGCCAGTAGTATGGGACTCAAAGGGGCAGATACGCAGTATTTT
CASSMGLKGADTQYF
>-|-|TRBJ2-3|TRBV7-3
TGTGCCAGCAGCTCCTCCAGGGGACTACCGTTCACAGATACGCAGTATTTT
CASSSSRGLPFTDTQYF
>-|-|TRBJ2-5|TRBV7-9
TGTGCCAGCAGCTTGACAGTTCAAGAGACCCAGTACTTC
CASSLTVQETQYF
>TRBD2|-|TRBJ2-7|TRBV10-3
TGTGCCATCAGTGAGTTGACTAGCGGGAGGTCGTGGGCCTACGAGCAGTACTTC
CAISELTSGRSWAYEQYF
>TRBD1|-|TRBJ2-1|TRBV10-1
TGCGCCAGCAGTGAACGATCAACAACAGCAGGGGGCGAGTTCTTC
CASSERSTTAGGEFF
>-|many|TRBJ1-4|TRBV28
TGTGCCAGCAGTTCTTACACCGCAACTAATGAAAAACTGTTTTTT
CASSSYTATNEKLFF
>-|-|TRBJ1-4|TRBV5-1
TGCGCCAGCAGCTTGGGGAGTAGGACTAATGAAAAACTGTTTTTT
CASSLGSRTNEKLFF
>-|-|TRBJ2-6|TRBV9
TGTGCCAGCAGCGTAGTTACACCATTCTCTGGGGCCAACGTCCTGACTTTC
CASSVVTPFSGANVLTF